This T cell receptor (beta chain) appears in the sequencing data of a study of patients and donors after allogeneic stem cell transplantation. This clonotype was found a few times. The CDR3 totals 16 residues. The germline V gene has CDR1 SQVTM and CDR2 ANQGSEA. Trimming left V 0 bases short and J 0 bases short, with 12 bases between. A single record per CDR3 protein comes from TCRdb applying MiXCR to the RT-PCR reads. The table shows approximately 170,000 distinct CDR3 sequences, with 24% occurring only once. Sequenced material: blood, either unsorted or a sorted T cell fraction (not recorded which). This receptor was taken from a human donor who was either an allogeneic HSCT recipient or a stem cell or donor lymphocyte infusion donor (not recorded which). It is not recorded whose cells these are; they may come from a transplant donor. The gene calls are TRBV29-1 and TRBJ2-1; D is possibly TRBD2 (6 bases). The CDR3 DNA is TGCAGCGTTGAAGATCGTTCGGGGGTCTCCTACAATGAGCAGTTCTTC. It yields the protein CSVEDRSGVSYNEQFF.